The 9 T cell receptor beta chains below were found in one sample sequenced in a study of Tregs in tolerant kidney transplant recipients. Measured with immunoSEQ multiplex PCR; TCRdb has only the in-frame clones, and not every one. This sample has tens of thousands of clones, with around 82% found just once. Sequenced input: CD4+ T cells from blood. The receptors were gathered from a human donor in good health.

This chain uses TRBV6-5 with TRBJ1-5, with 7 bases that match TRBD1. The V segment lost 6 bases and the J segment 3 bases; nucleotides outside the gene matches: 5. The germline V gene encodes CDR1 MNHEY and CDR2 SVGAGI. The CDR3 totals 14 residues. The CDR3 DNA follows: TGTGCCAGCAGCCGTACAGGGGACAATCAGCCCCAGCATTTT. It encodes CASSRTGDNQPQHF.

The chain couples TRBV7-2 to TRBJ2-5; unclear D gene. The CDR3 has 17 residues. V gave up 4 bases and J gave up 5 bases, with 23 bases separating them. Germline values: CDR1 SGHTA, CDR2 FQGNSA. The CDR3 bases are TGTGCCAGCAGCTCCCAAGGAGTGTCAGCGCGACGGGAGACCCAGTACTTC. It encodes CASSSQGVSARRETQYF.

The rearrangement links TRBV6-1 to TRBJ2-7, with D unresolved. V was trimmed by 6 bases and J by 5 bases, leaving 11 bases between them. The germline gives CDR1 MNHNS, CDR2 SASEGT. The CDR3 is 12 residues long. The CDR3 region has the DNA TGTGCCAGCAGCCCGAACATCAACGAGCAGTACTTC. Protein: CASSPNINEQYF.

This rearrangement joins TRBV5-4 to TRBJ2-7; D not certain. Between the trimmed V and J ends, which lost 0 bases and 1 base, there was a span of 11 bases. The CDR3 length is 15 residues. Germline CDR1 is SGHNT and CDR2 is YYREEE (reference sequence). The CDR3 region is CASSLGSALSYEQYF. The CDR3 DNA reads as TGTGCCAGCAGCTTGGGATCAGCCCTATCCTACGAGCAGTACTTC.

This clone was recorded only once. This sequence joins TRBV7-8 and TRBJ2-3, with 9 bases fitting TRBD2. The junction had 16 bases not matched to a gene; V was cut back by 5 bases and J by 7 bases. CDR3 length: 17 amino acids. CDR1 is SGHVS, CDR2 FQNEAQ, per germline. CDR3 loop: CASSQRILAGLRNTQYF. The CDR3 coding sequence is TGTGCCAGCAGCCAACGCATTCTAGCGGGACTGCGCAATACGCAGTATTTT.

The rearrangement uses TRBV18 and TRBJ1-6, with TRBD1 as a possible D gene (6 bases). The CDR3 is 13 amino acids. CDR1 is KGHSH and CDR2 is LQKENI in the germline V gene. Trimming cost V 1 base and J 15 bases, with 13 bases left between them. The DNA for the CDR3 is TGTGCCAGCTCACCACGACAGGAAAAATTCCTCCACTTT. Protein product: CASSPRQEKFLHF.

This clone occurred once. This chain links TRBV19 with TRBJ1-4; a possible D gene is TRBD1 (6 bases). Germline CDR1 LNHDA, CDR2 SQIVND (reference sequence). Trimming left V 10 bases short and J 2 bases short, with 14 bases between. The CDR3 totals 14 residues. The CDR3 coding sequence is TGTGCCACTAACCCACAGGGTACTAATGAAAAACTGTTTTTT. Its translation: CATNPQGTNEKLFF.

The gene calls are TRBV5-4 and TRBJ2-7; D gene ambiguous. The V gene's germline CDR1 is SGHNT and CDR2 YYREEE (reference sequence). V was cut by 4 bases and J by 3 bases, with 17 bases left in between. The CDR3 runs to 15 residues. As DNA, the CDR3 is TGTGCCAGCAGCCCCTCTGGCGGAACCAACTACGAGCAGTACTTC. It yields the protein CASSPSGGTNYEQYF. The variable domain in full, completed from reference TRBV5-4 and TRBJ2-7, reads ETGVTQSPTHLIKTRGQQVTLRCSSQSGHNTVSWYQQALGQGPQFIFQYYREEENGRGNFPPRFSGLQFPNYSSELNVNALELDDSALYLCASSPSGGTNYEQYFGPGTRLTVT.

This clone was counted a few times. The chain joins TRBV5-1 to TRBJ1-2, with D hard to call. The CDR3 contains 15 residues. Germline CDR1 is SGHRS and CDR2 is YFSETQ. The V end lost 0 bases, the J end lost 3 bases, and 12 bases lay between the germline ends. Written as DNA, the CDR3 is TGCGCCAGCAGCTTGGCACTGGGTTTGGACTATGGCTACACCTTC. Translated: CASSLALGLDYGYTF.